One sample yielded the 11 T cell receptor beta chains listed below, sequenced in a study of T-cell memory formation after mild COVID-19. From the 5' RACE reads, TCRdb called clonotypes with MiXCR, one entry per CDR3 protein. The sample records approximately 290,000 distinct CDR3 sequences, just under 20% being singletons. Sequenced material: PBMCs or a T cell subset sorted from them (not recorded which). Receptors originate from a man between 18 and 35 years old who had mild COVID-19 (a few samples of this study predate the infection). Cell type and time point are not known.

This clonotype was seen more than once but under ten times. This chain connects TRBV7-2 to TRBJ1-5; tentatively, D is TRBD1 (5 bases). Germline V gene sequence: CDR1 SGHTA, CDR2 FQGNSA. Trimming removed 5 bases from V and 3 bases from J, with 14 bases in between. CDR3 length: 15 residues. The CDR3 protein is CASSKRAGANQPQHF. CDR3 nucleotides: TGTGCCAGCAGCAAACGGGCCGGGGCCAATCAGCCCCAGCATTTT.

This clonotype was detected a few times. The gene calls are TRBV7-2 and TRBJ2-3; TRBD2 aligns across 12 bases. CDR1 and CDR2 from the germline V gene are SGHTA and FQGNSA. The V gene end was trimmed by 1 base and the J gene end by 6 bases; junction bases not matched to a gene: 8. The CDR3 spans 17 residues. CDR3 nucleotide sequence: TGTGCCAGCAGCTTAGAAGGACTAGCGGGGCCCTGGGATACGCAGTATTTT. It is translated as CASSLEGLAGPWDTQYF. Full variable domain (missing parts from reference TRBV7-2 and TRBJ2-3): GAGVSQSPSNKVTEKGKDVELRCDPISGHTALYWYRQSLGQGLEFLIYFQGNSAPDKSGLPSDRFSAERTGGSVSTLTIQRTQQEDSAVYLCASSLEGLAGPWDTQYFGPGTRLTVL.

The table lists this clonotype with many counts. The gene calls are TRBV5-1 and TRBJ2-1; D remains ambiguous. Per the germline V gene, CDR1 is SGHRS and CDR2 is YFSETQ. The germline V and J ends were trimmed by 0 bases and 5 bases, with 12 bases remaining between them. This CDR3 is built from 15 residues. CDR3 residues: CASSLAVLSHNEQFF. Here the CDR3 DNA reads TGCGCCAGCAGCTTGGCAGTACTTTCTCACAATGAGCAGTTCTTC.

The genes are TRBV7-2 and TRBJ2-3, with D perhaps TRBD2 (5 bases). Germline assignment: CDR1 SGHTA and CDR2 FQGNSA. The V end lost 0 bases, the J end lost 0 bases, and 10 bases lay between the germline ends. This CDR3 has 16 residues. CDR3 sequence: CASSLASGSSTDTQYF. In DNA form, the CDR3 reads TGTGCCAGCAGCTTAGCATCGGGGTCTAGCACAGATACGCAGTATTTT. Full variable domain (outside the CDR3, taken from reference TRBV7-2 and TRBJ2-3): GAGVSQSPSNKVTEKGKDVELRCDPISGHTALYWYRQSLGQGLEFLIYFQGNSAPDKSGLPSDRFSAERTGGSVSTLTIQRTQQEDSAVYLCASSLASGSSTDTQYFGPGTRLTVL.

A few counts support this clonotype. The gene calls are TRBV7-8 and TRBJ1-5, with D unclear. The CDR3 runs to 14 residues. V was trimmed by 1 base and J by 6 bases, leaving 10 bases between them. CDR1 SGHVS and CDR2 FQNEAQ come from the germline V gene. The CDR3 sequence: CASSLEREGQPQHF. CDR3 bases: TGTGCCAGCAGCTTAGAGAGGGAGGGTCAGCCCCAGCATTTT.

V is TRBV5-1 and J is TRBJ2-3, with 13 bases matching TRBD2. V lost 3 bases and J lost 2; bases outside the gene matches: 6. Germline CDR1 and CDR2: SGHRS and YFSETQ. This CDR3 has 17 residues. The CDR3 loop is CASSWKTSGGNTDTQYF. The DNA for the CDR3 is TGCGCCAGCAGCTGGAAGACTAGCGGGGGGAACACAGATACGCAGTATTTT.

The table lists this clonotype with many counts. CDR3 amino acids: CASSLGLAGNNEQFF. The CDR3 DNA reads as TGTGCCAGCAGCCTTGGACTAGCGGGGAACAATGAGCAGTTCTTC. The gene calls are TRBV7-3 and TRBJ2-1; 12 bases agree with TRBD2. CDR3 length: 15 amino acids. Germline loops: CDR1 SGHTA, CDR2 FQGTGA. V lost 5 bases and J lost 5; bases outside the gene matches: 4.

The chain joins TRBV4-1 to TRBJ1-4; a weak D match, TRBD1 (5 bases). Looked up from germline, CDR1 is MGHRA and CDR2 is YSYEKL. The CDR3 covers 14 residues. Trimming cost V 1 base and J 8 bases, with 11 bases left between them. CDR3 region: CASSQGGRGEKLFF. The CDR3 coding sequence is TGCGCCAGCAGCCAAGGGGGGAGGGGCGAAAAACTGTTTTTT.

J is TRBJ2-1 and V is TRBV20-1, with D maybe TRBD1 (6 bases). CDR3 size: 13 residues. V was shortened by 5 bases and J by 5 bases, with 13 bases between the two germline ends. Germline-derived CDR1 and CDR2 are DFQATT and SNEGSKA (reference sequence). The CDR3 DNA sequence: TGCAGTGCTTCCGGGACATCCGACAATGAGCAGTTCTTC. Encoded protein: CSASGTSDNEQFF.

The chain couples TRBV4-1 to TRBJ1-2; 7 bases fit TRBD1. The CDR3 consists of 16 residues. CDR1 is MGHRA and CDR2 is YSYEKL in the germline V gene. Trimming at V came to 0 bases and at J to 4 bases, leaving 8 bases not matched to a gene. CDR3 loop: CASSQDDAGGSYGYTF. The CDR3 DNA is TGCGCCAGCAGCCAAGATGACGCAGGGGGAAGCTATGGCTACACCTTC.

This clonotype was detected a few times. The rearrangement uses TRBV2 and TRBJ2-3; D unclear. CDR3 length equals 11 residues. Germline CDR1 reads SNHLY; CDR2 reads FYNNEI. Trimming shortened V by 10 bases and J by 2 bases, and 7 bases separated the two germline ends. CDR3 amino acids: CANTFTDTQYF. The CDR3 nucleotides are TGTGCCAACACTTTCACAGATACGCAGTATTTT.